Listed here are 18 T cell receptor beta chains from one sample, sequenced in a study of T cells in Graves' hyperthyroidism and ophthalmopathy. It was RNA transcripts that yielded the amplified TCR beta CDR3 regions. First-round RT-PCR with HTBI primers amplified the TCR CDR3 region. TCRdb called the multiplex PCR reads again in MiXCR, with one record for every CDR3 protein. This table has a few hundred thousand distinct CDR3 sequences, more than 13% appearing once. Source material: blood. The receptors were sampled from a woman in her 30s with Graves' hyperthyroidism.

This clonotype was counted at least ten times. The chain employs TRBV30 and TRBJ2-1, with D unresolved. This CDR3 has 13 amino acids. Trimming removed 7 bases at V and 9 bases at J, with 19 bases between. Germline V gives CDR1 GTSNPN, CDR2 SVGIG (reference sequence). The chain's CDR3 is CAFSGHAVREQFF. CDR3 DNA: TGTGCCTTTTCGGGCCACGCGGTTCGTGAGCAGTTCTTC.

There are many counts of this clonotype. CDR3 bases: TGTGCCAGCAGCCCCTGGGAACTCCGAAGCGAGCAGTTCTTC. This sequence encodes CASSPWELRSEQFF. The chain recombines TRBV28 with TRBJ2-1; D not resolved. The V gene's germline CDR1 is MDHEN and CDR2 SYDVKM. CDR3 length equals 14 residues. Trimming removed 6 bases from V and 10 bases from J, with 19 bases in between.

This clonotype was seen only a few times. The rearrangement joins TRBV19 to TRBJ2-5; 7 bases are shared with TRBD2. The CDR3 runs 15 residues. V shed 6 bases and J 4 bases; nucleotides not matched to a gene: 11. Germline CDR1 and CDR2: LNHDA and SQIVND (reference sequence). CDR3 DNA: TGTGCCAGTAGCCCTGGACTAGTCAAGGGAGAGACCCAGTACTTC. It yields the protein CASSPGLVKGETQYF.

This clonotype occurred a few times. At one end the junction does not follow the germline gene, possibly because of a read error. The chain recombines TRBV11-2 with TRBJ2-3, with TRBD2 matching over 8 bases. The CDR3 is 18 amino acids. CDR1 is SGHAT, CDR2 FQNNGV, per germline. The CDR3 sequence is CASTLDGLAGVTTDTQYF. Written as DNA, the CDR3 is TGTGCCAGCACCTTAGACGGACTAGCAGGCGTGACTACAGATACGCAGTATTTT.

This clonotype was seen more than once but under ten times. V gene TRBV18 combines with J gene TRBJ1-1; D gene ambiguous. Germline loops: CDR1 KGHSH, CDR2 LQKENI. The CDR3 covers 14 residues. The V gene lost 3 bases and the J gene lost 1 base, with 9 bases spanning the gap. This CDR3 is CASSPLAGNTEAFF. Written as DNA, the CDR3 is TGTGCCAGCTCACCGCTGGCAGGGAACACTGAAGCTTTCTTT.

This clonotype was observed many times. V and J are TRBV29-1 and TRBJ2-5; D may be TRBD1 or TRBD2 (6 bases each). Per the germline V gene, CDR1 is SQVTM and CDR2 is ANQGSEA. This CDR3 is built from 12 residues. The V end lost 4 bases, the J end lost 2 bases, and 8 bases lay between the germline ends. The CDR3 sequence is CSVGGGQETQYF. CDR3 nucleotide sequence: TGCAGCGTTGGAGGGGGGCAAGAGACCCAGTACTTC.

This clonotype was seen repeatedly, ten times or more. V gene TRBV20-1 combines with J gene TRBJ2-3, with D perhaps given as TRBD1 or TRBD2 (5 bases each). Trimming shortened V by 5 bases and J by 0 bases, and 9 bases separated the two germline ends. The CDR3 has 13 amino acids. The germline V gene has CDR1 DFQATT and CDR2 SNEGSKA (reference sequence). The DNA for the CDR3 is TGCAGTGCTGACGGGGCGAGCACAGATACGCAGTATTTT. Translation: CSADGASTDTQYF.

This clonotype has at least ten counts. V is TRBV7-3 and J is TRBJ2-7, with 10 bases that match TRBD2. Trimming cost V 5 bases and J 3 bases; bases outside gene matches: 7. This CDR3 comprises 15 residues. Germline V gives CDR1 SGHTA, CDR2 FQGTGA. CDR3 sequence: CASSPSSGGIYEQYF. Written as DNA, the CDR3 is TGTGCCAGCAGCCCATCTAGCGGGGGTATCTACGAGCAGTACTTC. The full variable domain, in which reference TRBV7-3 and TRBJ2-7 provide the parts outside the CDR3, is GAGVSQTPSNKVTEKGKYVELRCDPISGHTALYWYRQSLGQGPEFLIYFQGTGAADDSGLPNDRFFAVRPEGSVSTLKIQRTERGDSAVYLCASSPSSGGIYEQYFGPGTRLTVT.

The chain carries TRBV27 and TRBJ1-5; D not certain. CDR3 size: 14 residues. Germline-derived CDR1 and CDR2 are MNHEY and SMNVEV (reference sequence). Deletions cut 10 bases from V and 0 bases from J, with 13 bases between. The CDR3 DNA is TGTGCCACATCTCGGTCCTATAGCAATCAGCCCCAGCATTTT. This codes for CATSRSYSNQPQHF.

The gene calls are TRBV5-6 and TRBJ2-7; 10 bases fit TRBD2. CDR3 length: 16 amino acids. Trimming cost V 4 bases and J 1 base; bases outside gene matches: 8. Germline CDR1 SGHDT, CDR2 YYEEEE. The DNA of the CDR3 is TGTGCCAGCAGCGCCTCCGGGACTAGCGCATCCTACGAGCAGTACTTC. Translating it yields CASSASGTSASYEQYF.

This clonotype was counted at least ten times. J is TRBJ1-5 and V is TRBV20-1; D remains unclear. Trimming stripped 6 bases from V and 0 bases from J, with 15 bases between. CDR1 and CDR2 (germline): DFQATT, SNEGSKA (reference sequence). This CDR3 spans 15 amino acids. CDR3 in amino acids: CSAPRTGISNQPQHF. CDR3 nucleotides: TGCAGTGCACCGAGGACGGGAATTAGCAATCAGCCCCAGCATTTT.

The chain recombines TRBV19 with TRBJ2-2; 8 bases line up with TRBD1. The germline gives CDR1 LNHDA, CDR2 SQIVND (reference sequence). The CDR3 has 16 amino acids. The V and J ends lost 6 bases and 0 bases, in that order; junction bases with no gene match: 6. The CDR3 loop reads CASRMGQVANTGELFF. The CDR3 DNA reads as TGTGCCAGTAGGATGGGACAGGTCGCGAACACCGGGGAGCTGTTTTTT.

The table lists this clonotype with many counts. The chain has TRBV7-3 and TRBJ2-2; 8 bases map to TRBD2. J was trimmed by 2 bases and V by 1 base; bases with no gene match: 18. This CDR3 spans 21 amino acids. CDR1 and CDR2 from the germline V gene are SGHTA and FQGTGA. CDR3: CASSLIGRRGGAGVNTGELFF. For the CDR3, the DNA is TGTGCCAGCAGCTTAATCGGACGCAGAGGTGGAGCGGGAGTTAACACCGGGGAGCTGTTTTTT.

The count of this clonotype is one. A clone one base away is much larger, so this may be a read error. This chain links TRBV12-3 or TRBV12-4 with TRBJ2-7; 12 positions match TRBD1. V shed 4 bases and J 1 base; nucleotides not matched to a gene: 11. The CDR3 is 18 amino acids. The CDR3 nucleotides are TGTGCCAGCAGTTCAACCTGGGGACAGGGGGCTTTTTCCTACGAGCAGTACTTC. Translated: CASSSTWGQGAFSYEQYF.

Remarks on this clonotype: It may be a read error: a sequence one base away is much more abundant. Given the absence of the conserved phenylalanine or tryptophan at the CDR3 end, a read error is likely. The genes are TRBV3-1 and TRBJ2-7; a possible D gene is TRBD2 (6 bases). The V end was cut by 1 base, the J end by 0 bases, with 7 bases between. CDR1 and CDR2 from the germline V gene are LGHDT and YNNKEL (reference sequence). This CDR3 contains 14 residues. The CDR3 loop is CASSQGTNSYEQYY. For the CDR3, the DNA is TGTGCCAGCAGCCAAGGGACTAACTCCTACGAGCAGTACTAC.

This clonotype was recorded a few times. This chain connects TRBV6-4 to TRBJ1-1, with a weak D call TRBD1 (5 bases). The V end lost 6 bases, the J end lost 1 base, and 9 bases lay between the germline ends. Germline loops: CDR1 MRHNA, CDR2 SNTAGT. The CDR3 extends over 13 amino acids. CDR3 sequence (DNA): TGTGCCAGCAGCGGGGGGGAGAACACTGAAGCTTTCTTT. Residues: CASSGGENTEAFF.

This clonotype showed up just a few times. The V call is TRBV30, the J call TRBJ2-1, with TRBD2 matching 11 bases. The germline V gene has CDR1 GTSNPN and CDR2 SVGIG (reference sequence). V lost 5 bases and J lost 3; bases outside the gene matches: 0. This CDR3 is 13 amino acids long. The CDR3 spells CAWGTSGYNEQFF. CDR3 nucleotides: TGTGCCTGGGGGACTAGCGGCTACAATGAGCAGTTCTTC.

This clonotype has only a few counts. The V call is TRBV7-6, the J call TRBJ1-5, with D possibly being TRBD1 (5 bases). From germline, CDR1 is SGHVS and CDR2 FNYEAQ. This CDR3 is 15 amino acids long. Trimming cost V 5 bases and J 0 bases, with 11 bases left between them. CDR3 residues: CASSLQGNSNQPQHF. CDR3 nucleotide sequence: TGTGCCAGCAGCCTCCAGGGTAATAGCAATCAGCCCCAGCATTTT.